These 20 T cell receptor beta chains were sequenced from one sample in a study of brain metastases from non-small cell lung cancer. TCRdb keeps only in-frame clones here, not all; method: immunoSEQ multiplex PCR. The table includes 2,000 to 2,500 clones, 80% to 90% detected once. The sample consisted of primary lung tumor tissue. The receptors were sampled from a donor at least 40 years old with non-small cell lung cancer.

The chain employs TRBV7-9 and TRBJ2-7; possible D gene TRBD2, 5 bases. From germline, CDR1 is SEHNR and CDR2 FQNEAQ (reference sequence). This CDR3 is built from 15 residues. V was clipped by 1 base and J by 3 bases, with 13 bases between them. CDR3 DNA sequence: TGTGCCAGCAGCTTAGTAAGCGGAGGCCACTACGAGCAGTACTTC. It codes for CASSLVSGGHYEQYF. The variable domain in full, completed from reference TRBV7-9 and TRBJ2-7, reads DTGVSQNPRHKITKRGQNVTFRCDPISEHNRLYWYRQTLGQGPEFLTYFQNEAQLEKSRLLSDRFSAERPKGSFSTLEIQRTEQGDSAMYLCASSLVSGGHYEQYFGPGTRLTVT.

CDR3: CASSGGDGYEQYF. CDR3 coding DNA: TGTGCCAGCAGTGGAGGAGACGGCTACGAGCAGTACTTC. The gene calls are TRBV12-3 or TRBV12-4 and TRBJ2-7; a possible D gene is TRBD2 (5 bases). The V gene lost 5 bases and the J gene lost 3 bases, with 11 bases spanning the gap. The CDR3 runs to 13 residues.

This clone was detected once. The genes are TRBV14 and TRBJ1-1; the D is unclear. Germline values: CDR1 SGHDN, CDR2 FVKESK. The CDR3 has 13 amino acids. Trimming shortened V by 3 bases and J by 1 base, and 6 bases separated the two germline ends. CDR3 sequence: CASSHEWNTEAFF. CDR3 coding DNA: TGTGCCAGCAGCCACGAATGGAACACTGAAGCTTTCTTT. Using reference TRBV14 and TRBJ1-1 for the parts outside the CDR3, the full variable domain is EAGVTQFPSHSVIEKGQTVTLRCDPISGHDNLYWYRRVMGKEIKFLLHFVKESKQDESGMPNNRFLAERTGGTYSTLKVQPAELEDSGVYFCASSHEWNTEAFFGQGTRLTVV.

The chain couples TRBV18 to TRBJ2-7; TRBD2 matches at 7 bases. CDR1 and CDR2 (germline): KGHSH, LQKENI. This CDR3 has 14 residues. V was clipped by 3 bases and J by 5 bases; unmatched bases: 7. This chain's CDR3 is CASSPVLAVDEQYF. CDR3 nucleotide sequence: TGTGCCAGCTCACCGGTCCTAGCGGTCGACGAGCAGTACTTC.

CDR3 bases: TGTGCCAGCAGCTTAGGTCAGTACGAGCAGTACTTC. It codes for CASSLGQYEQYF. The chain carries TRBV7-9 and TRBJ2-7; no firm D call. Trimming removed 1 base from V and 4 bases from J, with 5 bases in between. The V gene's germline CDR1 is SEHNR and CDR2 FQNEAQ (reference sequence). The CDR3 has 12 amino acids.

The chain carries TRBV5-1 and TRBJ2-3; possibly TRBD2 for D (5 bases). With 4 bases removed from V and 3 bases from J, the gap between germline ends came to 12 bases. The CDR3 has 14 amino acids. Germline V gene lookup returns CDR1 SGHRS and CDR2 YFSETQ. The CDR3 region is CASSLQLGTDTQYF. CDR3 coding DNA: TGCGCCAGCAGCCTCCAACTAGGGACAGATACGCAGTATTTT.

This clone occurred once. CDR3 nucleotide sequence: TGTGCCATCAGCTACGACAGGGGGAGTTCCGGGGAGCTGTTTTTT. This encodes CAISYDRGSSGELFF. This chain connects TRBV10-3 to TRBJ2-2, with 9 bases aligning to TRBD1. The V gene's germline CDR1 is ENHRY and CDR2 SYGVKD. The CDR3 runs to 15 residues. The J segment lost 6 bases and the V segment lost 6 bases, leaving 8 bases of the junction unmatched.

The rearrangement uses TRBV2 and TRBJ2-7; weak D call: TRBD2 (6 bases). Germline CDR1 SNHLY, CDR2 FYNNEI. Deletions cut 7 bases from V and 3 bases from J, with 22 bases between. The CDR3 consists of 16 residues. CDR3 sequence: CASIRLVGLVGYEQYF. CDR3 nucleotide sequence: TGTGCCAGCATTCGACTAGTAGGACTCGTCGGCTACGAGCAGTACTTC.

This rearrangement joins TRBV6-5 to TRBJ2-2; the D is unclear. The CDR3 is 15 residues long. V gave up 7 bases and J gave up 2 bases, with 14 bases separating them. Germline V CDR1 and CDR2: MNHEY, SVGAGI. The CDR3 region has the DNA TGTGCCAGCAAACGCGATCCGACTAACACCGGGGAGCTGTTTTTT. Encoded protein: CASKRDPTNTGELFF.

V is TRBV23-1 and J is TRBJ2-2; perhaps D is TRBD1 or TRBD2 (5 bases each). TRBV23-1 is an open reading frame whose function is uncertain. This CDR3 spans 15 amino acids. With 10 bases removed from V and 0 bases from J, the gap between germline ends came to 15 bases. Written as DNA, the CDR3 is TGCGCCAATCCCCCGGGACGTCCGAACACCGGGGAGCTGTTTTTT. Its translation: CANPPGRPNTGELFF.

The V call is TRBV7-3, the J call TRBJ2-1, with D perhaps matching TRBD2 (6 bases). The CDR3 is 13 amino acids. Germline CDR1 SGHTA, CDR2 FQGTGA. Trimming shortened V by 3 bases and J by 8 bases, and 11 bases separated the two germline ends. CDR3 amino acids: CASSLEGGDEQFF. For the CDR3, the DNA is TGTGCCAGCAGCTTGGAGGGTGGCGATGAGCAGTTCTTC. Using reference TRBV7-3 and TRBJ2-1 for the parts outside the CDR3, the full variable domain is GAGVSQTPSNKVTEKGKYVELRCDPISGHTALYWYRQSLGQGPEFLIYFQGTGAADDSGLPNDRFFAVRPEGSVSTLKIQRTERGDSAVYLCASSLEGGDEQFFGPGTRLTVL.

The V and J genes are TRBV6-5 and TRBJ2-3; the D is unclear. The CDR3 runs 14 residues. Deletions cut 2 bases from V and 3 bases from J, with 9 bases between. Per germline, CDR1 MNHEY and CDR2 SVGAGI. The CDR3 loop reads CASSYKAVTDTQYF. As DNA, the CDR3 is TGTGCCAGCAGTTACAAGGCAGTAACAGATACGCAGTATTTT.

Worth noting for this clone: Germline and junction disagree at one end, which may indicate a read error. The chain is built from TRBV20-1 and TRBJ2-3; no definite D call. CDR3 length: 10 amino acids. Germline CDR1 reads DFQATT; CDR2 reads SNEGSKA (reference sequence). Here the CDR3 DNA reads TGCAGTGCTGGAGAGGTTACGCAGTATTTT. Encoded protein: CSAGEVTQYF.

This rearrangement joins TRBV15 to TRBJ2-7; 8 nucleotides align to TRBD2. CDR1 and CDR2 from the germline V gene are LNHNV and YYDKDF (reference sequence). The CDR3 is 15 residues long. J lost 9 bases, V lost 0 bases, and 10 bases had no gene match. The chain's CDR3 is CATSRDSGIGEVQYF. CDR3 bases: TGTGCCACCAGCAGAGATAGCGGGATAGGGGAAGTGCAGTACTTC.

The V gene is TRBV18, the J gene TRBJ2-5; 9 nucleotides agree with TRBD1. CDR1 is KGHSH and CDR2 is LQKENI in the germline V gene. The CDR3 runs to 15 residues. After removal of 10 bases from V and 6 bases from J, the junction contained 15 bases not matched to a gene. CDR3 DNA: TGTGCCACCCTCGACCGAACACAGGGGGCAAAGACCCAGTACTTC. The encoded protein is CATLDRTQGAKTQYF.

A remark on this clone: This likely comes from a read error, as the CDR3 has no conserved phenylalanine or tryptophan at its end. No DNA is shown, since the ends of the CDR3 on it are uncertain; the CDR3 is the one TCRdb lists. The gene calls are TRBV12-3 or TRBV12-4 and TRBJ1-2. The CDR3 is 10 amino acids in total, end residues counted. CDR3: CASSLVRPQS.

CDR3 nucleotides: TGTGCCAGCAGTGATAGAGCAGGGGGGCACAATGAGCAGTTCTTC. It yields the protein CASSDRAGGHNEQFF. The genes are TRBV6-1 and TRBJ2-1; possibly TRBD1 for D (7 bases). Trimming shortened V by 3 bases and J by 5 bases, and 14 bases separated the two germline ends. CDR1 MNHNS and CDR2 SASEGT come from the germline V gene. CDR3 length: 15 amino acids.

V usage is TRBV24-1 and J usage is TRBJ1-1, with TRBD1 as a possible D gene (5 bases). CDR1 is KGHDR, CDR2 SFDVKD, per germline. The CDR3 extends over 12 amino acids. Deletions cut 2 bases from V and 8 bases from J, with 8 bases between. CDR3 nucleotide sequence: TGTGCCACCAGTGATTGGGCAGGGGAAGCTTTCTTT. This encodes CATSDWAGEAFF.

This clone was seen a handful of times. The rearrangement joins TRBV30 to TRBJ2-6, with D maybe TRBD1 (6 bases). The CDR3 runs 12 residues. In germline, CDR1 is GTSNPN, CDR2 SVGIG (reference sequence). Trimming took 3 bases from V and 8 from J, leaving 8 bases between them. In DNA form, the CDR3 reads TGTGCCTGGAGAAGGGGGACCAACGTCCTGACTTTC. It yields the protein CAWRRGTNVLTF.

The sample holds one count of this clone. The rearrangement links TRBV14 to TRBJ2-3; D remains ambiguous. Germline lookup yields CDR1 SGHDN and CDR2 FVKESK. The CDR3 has 11 residues. Trimming pared 3 bases from V and 2 bases from J, leaving 0 bases between. The CDR3 spells CASSHTDTQYF. For the CDR3, the DNA is TGTGCCAGCAGCCACACAGATACGCAGTATTTT.